Shown below are 24 T cell receptor beta chains from a single sample sequenced in a study of patients and donors after allogeneic stem cell transplantation. One entry per CDR3 protein results from TCRdb running MiXCR on the RT-PCR reads. The sample has roughly 140,000 distinct CDR3 sequences; 30% to 45% are singletons. Material: blood, either unsorted or a sorted T cell fraction (not recorded which). The receptors were gathered from a human donor who was either an allogeneic HSCT recipient or a stem cell or donor lymphocyte infusion donor (not recorded which). It is not recorded whose cells these are; they may come from a transplant donor.

The J gene is TRBJ1-2, the V gene TRBV12-3 or TRBV12-4, with a tentative D call TRBD1 (6 bases). The V end was cut by 5 bases, the J end by 9 bases, with 13 bases between. This CDR3 spans 12 amino acids. The CDR3 bases are TGTGCCAGCAGTGGGGGCACAGTCAGCTACACCTTC. It translates to CASSGGTVSYTF.

This chain joins TRBV20-1 and TRBJ2-7, with D possibly being TRBD1 or TRBD2 (5 bases each). The CDR3 covers 16 residues. The germline V gene has CDR1 DFQATT and CDR2 SNEGSKA (reference sequence). Trimming removed 3 bases from V and 0 bases from J, with 18 bases in between. This CDR3 reads CSASGSTGRFSYEQYV. In DNA, the CDR3 is TGCAGTGCTAGCGGCTCTACGGGGCGGTTCTCCTACGAGCAGTACGTC.

The rearrangement links TRBV7-2 to TRBJ1-3; D call uncertain. The CDR3 is 15 amino acids. V lost 2 bases, J lost 2 bases, and 10 bases lay in between. Germline lookup yields CDR1 SGHTA and CDR2 FQGNSA. CDR3 loop: CASSLSGLTGNTIYF. The CDR3 nucleotides are TGTGCCAGCAGCTTATCCGGGTTAACTGGAAACACCATATATTTT.

V gene TRBV2 combines with J gene TRBJ2-1; 7 bases are shared with TRBD2. From germline, CDR1 is SNHLY and CDR2 FYNNEI. The CDR3 consists of 15 residues. The ends lost 6 bases at V and 10 bases at J; junction bases unmatched: 15. Written as DNA, the CDR3 is TGTGCCAGCAGCGGGCCGGCGGGGGAAGGGCAGGAGCAGTTCTTC. It translates to CASSGPAGEGQEQFF.

The gene calls are TRBV5-1 and TRBJ1-1; D is unresolved. Deletions cut 1 base from V and 5 bases from J, with 12 bases between. Germline loops: CDR1 SGHRS, CDR2 YFSETQ. CDR3 length: 14 residues. CDR3 loop: CASSLTDPRTEAFF. The CDR3 DNA reads as TGCGCCAGCAGCTTGACAGACCCCCGGACTGAAGCTTTCTTT.

This clonotype was found a few times. The chain joins TRBV25-1 to TRBJ2-2; D is ambiguous. Trimming stripped 4 bases from V and 1 base from J, with 4 bases between. CDR1 is MGHDK and CDR2 is SYGVNS in the germline V gene. This CDR3 comprises 13 residues. CDR3 amino acids: CASSAVNTGELFF. The CDR3 coding sequence is TGTGCCAGCAGTGCGGTGAACACCGGGGAGCTGTTTTTT. Complete variable domain (other parts from reference TRBV25-1 and TRBJ2-2): EADIYQTPRYLVIGTGKKITLECSQTMGHDKMYWYQQDPGMELHLIHYSYGVNSTEKGDLSSESTVSRIRTEHFPLTLESARPSHTSQYLCASSAVNTGELFFGEGSRLTVL.

The V and J genes are TRBV12-3 or TRBV12-4 and TRBJ1-5; 7 nucleotides match TRBD1. This CDR3 is 19 amino acids long. Trimming took 5 bases from V and 2 from J; bases not matched to a gene: 18. CDR3 sequence (DNA): TGTGCCAGCAGTGAATCCGACAGGGAATTCTTTAGTGGCAATCAGCCCCAGCATTTT. Residues: CASSESDREFFSGNQPQHF.

The genes are TRBV12-3 or TRBV12-4 and TRBJ1-2; no firm D call. This CDR3 has 12 amino acids. The germline V and J ends were trimmed by 8 bases and 4 bases, with 11 bases remaining between them. CDR3 sequence reads: CASGQFSYGYTF. The CDR3 DNA reads TGTGCCAGCGGTCAGTTCTCCTATGGCTACACCTTC.

V is TRBV30 and J is TRBJ2-5; 9 bases align to TRBD1. With V trimmed by 8 bases and J by 5 bases, 6 bases remained unmatched. This CDR3 has 12 residues. Looked up from germline, CDR1 is GTSNPN and CDR2 is SVGIG (reference sequence). In nucleotides, the CDR3 is TGTGCCGGGGGACAGGGTGATGAGACCCAGTACTTC. Amino acids: CAGGQGDETQYF.

This clonotype was seen only a few times. The rearrangement joins TRBV25-1 to TRBJ2-7; D is uncertain. V was clipped by 9 bases and J by 1 base, with 4 bases between them. The CDR3 extends over 10 amino acids. Germline V lookup: CDR1 MGHDK, CDR2 SYGVNS. CDR3 residues: CARQSYEQYF. The CDR3 region has the DNA TGTGCCAGACAATCCTACGAGCAGTACTTC.

This clonotype showed up just once. This chain uses TRBV6-5 with TRBJ2-4, with 7 bases lining up with TRBD1. The CDR3 extends over 13 amino acids. Germline trimming cut 8 bases from V and 4 bases from J; bases unmatched to any gene: 5. Germline CDR1 MNHEY, CDR2 SVGAGI. The CDR3: CASQGTEKNIQYF. The DNA of the CDR3 is TGTGCCAGCCAAGGGACAGAAAAAAACATTCAGTACTTC.

This chain links TRBV6-6 with TRBJ1-2; D gene uncertain. The CDR3 spans 15 residues. V was cut by 2 bases and J by 3 bases, with 13 bases left in between. The germline V gene has CDR1 MNHNY and CDR2 SVGAGI (reference sequence). In nucleotides, the CDR3 is TGTGCCAGCAGTTACAAAGACCCACGCGACTATGGCTACACCTTC. Translated, it gives CASSYKDPRDYGYTF.

The rearrangement links TRBV6-6 to TRBJ2-3; 8 nucleotides align to TRBD2. Per the germline V gene, CDR1 is MNHNY and CDR2 is SVGAGI (reference sequence). The length of the CDR3 is 13 residues. The J segment lost 4 bases and the V segment lost 11 bases, leaving 8 bases of the junction unmatched. CDR3 amino acids: CAGRAGGSDTQYF. The CDR3 DNA reads TGTGCCGGACGGGCGGGGGGTTCAGATACGCAGTATTTT.

The chain carries TRBV7-2 and TRBJ1-2; 8 bases line up with TRBD1. Germline V gene lookup returns CDR1 SGHTA and CDR2 FQGNSA. Trimming took 1 base from V and 3 from J; bases not matched to a gene: 7. CDR3 length: 16 amino acids. CDR3 nucleotides: TGTGCCAGCAGCTTAGAGTCGGAGACAGGGGACTATGGCTACACCTTC. This translates into CASSLESETGDYGYTF.

The chain has TRBV4-1 and TRBJ2-7; TRBD1 matches at 10 bases. Germline V gene sequence: CDR1 MGHRA, CDR2 YSYEKL. CDR3 length: 15 residues. V trimming: 0 bases; J trimming: 3 bases; junction bases outside the gene matches: 2. The CDR3 sequence: CASSQDWDRGYEQYF. CDR3 sequence (DNA): TGCGCCAGCAGCCAAGATTGGGACAGGGGCTACGAGCAGTACTTC.

This chain uses TRBV15 with TRBJ1-4, with a tentative D call TRBD1 (6 bases). CDR1 is LNHNV, CDR2 YYDKDF, per germline (reference sequence). The CDR3 has 15 residues. The V end lost 10 bases, the J end lost 0 bases, and 15 bases lay between the germline ends. CDR3 DNA: TGTGCCATCCCTGGGACATTACCAACTAATGAAAAACTGTTTTTT. It translates to CAIPGTLPTNEKLFF.

This clonotype turned up a few times. The chain carries TRBV7-6 and TRBJ1-1; no firm D call. V was cut by 4 bases and J by 1 base, with 7 bases left in between. Germline values: CDR1 SGHVS, CDR2 FNYEAQ. The CDR3 has 13 residues. The CDR3 coding sequence is TGTGCCAGCAGCTGGAGAGAGAACACTGAAGCTTTCTTT. This translates into CASSWRENTEAFF.

This clonotype was detected a few times. The gene calls are TRBV12-3 or TRBV12-4 and TRBJ1-6, with 7 nucleotides matching TRBD1. This CDR3 has 14 residues. The trim removed 5 bases at V and 5 bases at J, leaving 3 bases unmatched. The CDR3 loop reads CASSTTGDNSPLHF. The CDR3 coding sequence is TGTGCCAGCAGTACAACAGGGGATAATTCACCCCTCCACTTT.

The V call is TRBV6-1, the J call TRBJ1-1; D ambiguous. The CDR3 is 13 residues long. CDR1 MNHNS and CDR2 SASEGT come from the germline V gene. The ends were cut back, 1 base at V and 5 bases at J, with 8 bases in the middle. Here the CDR3 reads CASSEVRRTEAFF. In DNA, the CDR3 is TGTGCCAGCAGTGAAGTTCGACGGACTGAAGCTTTCTTT.

The chain is built from TRBV10-3 and TRBJ2-3; D could derive from TRBD1 or TRBD2 (5 bases each). Trimming shortened V by 5 bases and J by 6 bases, and 18 bases separated the two germline ends. Germline CDR1 reads ENHRY; CDR2 reads SYGVKD. The CDR3 contains 15 residues. CDR3 coding DNA: TGTGCCATCAGTTCCGGGACCGAAAACATCGATACGCAGTATTTT. Amino acid sequence: CAISSGTENIDTQYF.

The genes are TRBV12-3 or TRBV12-4 and TRBJ1-1; D unclear. The CDR3 has 13 residues. V lost 7 bases and J lost 0, with 9 bases in between. This CDR3 reads CASNFILNTEAFF. The CDR3 DNA reads TGTGCCAGCAACTTTATATTGAACACTGAAGCTTTCTTT.

This chain joins TRBV5-1 and TRBJ2-1; 8 bases agree with TRBD1. This CDR3 comprises 16 residues. The germline V gene encodes CDR1 SGHRS and CDR2 YFSETQ. V trimming: 2 bases; J trimming: 10 bases; junction bases outside the gene matches: 14. CDR3 sequence (DNA): TGCGCCAGCAGCTTATTCAATAGGGACAGGACTGACGAGCAGTTCTTC. Translating gives CASSLFNRDRTDEQFF.

This clonotype turned up a few times. The chain links TRBV6-1 to TRBJ1-1; TRBD1 is a possible D gene (5 bases). Germline CDR1 and CDR2: MNHNS and SASEGT. V was pared by 3 bases and J by 4 bases, with 15 bases between. This CDR3 spans 15 amino acids. CDR3 loop: CASSEEWGLSTEAFF. The DNA of the CDR3 is TGTGCCAGCAGTGAGGAGTGGGGGTTGAGCACTGAAGCTTTCTTT.

The chain uses TRBV5-1 and TRBJ2-3; 9 bases agree with TRBD1. This CDR3 has 15 amino acids. Germline V gene sequence: CDR1 SGHRS, CDR2 YFSETQ. V trimming: 0 bases; J trimming: 2 bases; junction bases outside the gene matches: 1. The CDR3 DNA sequence: TGCGCCAGCAGCTTGGGGACAGGGGTCACAGATACGCAGTATTTT. It codes for CASSLGTGVTDTQYF.